This is a list of T cell receptor beta chains from one sample in a study of cytomegalovirus exposure and HLA in healthy donors. Assay: immunoSEQ multiplex PCR; the TCRdb copy retains only in-frame clones and omits some. Seen here are about 88,000 clones, about nine tenths observed once, and the top ten hold under 2.5%. The sample was PBMCs. The receptors come from a young man in good health and CMV-seronegative. Both conserved end residues are part of each CDR3. The D gene is left open where the match is weak. For some rows the clone size is stated as once, few or many, or as a class when expanded; others skip it.

CDR3: CASQDRRRINQPQHF
DNA: TGTGCCAGCCAGGACAGGAGGAGGATCAATCAGCCCCAGCATTTT
size: .
J: TRBJ1-5
V: TRBV28
D: TRBD1

CDR3: CASSLTLAGRNEQFF
DNA: TGCGCCAGCAGCTTAACTTTAGCGGGACGGAATGAGCAGTTCTTC
size: .
J: TRBJ2-1
V: TRBV5-1
D: TRBD2

CDR3: CASRQGAIGELFF
DNA: TGTGCCAGCAGGCAGGGGGCGATCGGGGAGCTGTTTTTT
size: .
J: TRBJ2-2
V: TRBV7-9
D: TRBD1

CDR3: CAWSGRGRANYGYTF
DNA: TGTGCCTGGAGTGGACGAGGGAGAGCTAACTATGGCTACACCTTC
size: .
J: TRBJ1-2
V: TRBV30
D: .

CDR3: CSVEIARSRGGNTIYF
DNA: TGCAGCGTTGAAATCGCACGGAGCAGGGGAGGAAACACCATATATTTT
size: .
J: TRBJ1-3
V: TRBV29-1
D: .

CDR3: CASSAVTGGFDEQFF
DNA: TGTGCCAGCAGTGCTGTAACAGGGGGGTTCGATGAGCAGTTCTTC
size: .
J: TRBJ2-1
V: TRBV6-4
D: TRBD1

CDR3: CATSSKGGAEAFF
DNA: TGTGCCACCTCGTCAAAGGGAGGGGCTGAAGCTTTCTTT
size: .
J: TRBJ1-1
V: TRBV15
D: .

CDR3: CASSQRRDRISNEQFF
DNA: TGCGCCAGCAGCCAGCGCCGGGACAGGATTTCCAATGAGCAGTTCTTC
size: .
J: TRBJ2-1
V: TRBV4-3
D: TRBD1

CDR3: CASRLPPFKNEQFF
DNA: TGTGCCAGCAGACTCCCCCCGTTCAAAAATGAGCAGTTCTTC
size: .
J: TRBJ2-1
V: TRBV7-2
D: .

CDR3: CASSIAVNSYNEQFF
DNA: TGTGCCAGTAGTATAGCGGTGAACTCCTACAATGAGCAGTTCTTC
size: once
J: TRBJ2-1
V: TRBV19
D: .

CDR3: CASSLTQGKNEQFF
DNA: TGTGCCAGCAGCTTAACACAGGGTAAAAATGAGCAGTTCTTC
size: .
J: TRBJ2-1
V: TRBV7-2
D: .

CDR3: CASSDRRTGNTEAFF
DNA: TGTGCCAGCAGTGACCGCCGGACAGGGAACACTGAAGCTTTCTTT
size: .
J: TRBJ1-1
V: TRBV2
D: TRBD1

CDR3: CASSPLVGNSSPLHF
DNA: TGTGCCAGCAGTCCCCTCGTCGGGAATAGTTCACCCCTCCACTTT
size: .
J: TRBJ1-6
V: TRBV6-5
D: .

CDR3: CASSLATGTGRTDTQYF
DNA: TGTGCCAGCAGCTTAGCGACGGGGACAGGGCGAACAGATACGCAGTATTTT
size: .
J: TRBJ2-3
V: TRBV7-6
D: TRBD1

CDR3: CASSPPEERNNSPLHF
DNA: TGTGCCAGCAGCCCACCAGAGGAGAGGAATAATTCACCCCTCCACTTT
size: .
J: TRBJ1-6
V: TRBV7-3
D: .

CDR3: CAIKGSAGGIDTQYF
DNA: TGTGCCATCAAGGGTTCGGCGGGAGGGATAGATACGCAGTATTTT
size: .
J: TRBJ2-3
V: TRBV10-3
D: TRBD2

CDR3: CASSLQGGSSYNEQFF
DNA: TGTGCCAGCAGCCTACAAGGCGGGAGTTCCTACAATGAGCAGTTCTTC
size: .
J: TRBJ2-1
V: TRBV28
D: TRBD2

CDR3: CASSFGTSGYTDTQYF
DNA: TGTGCCAGCAGCTTCGGGACTAGCGGGTACACAGATACGCAGTATTTT
size: .
J: TRBJ2-3
V: TRBV7-2
D: TRBD2

CDR3: CASSLAGENTEAFF
DNA: TGTGCCAGCAGCTTAGCAGGGGAGAACACTGAAGCTTTCTTT
size: few
J: TRBJ1-1
V: TRBV7-2
D: .

CDR3: CASSSQGDSYNEQFF
DNA: TGTGCCAGTAGTTCCCAGGGGGACTCCTACAATGAGCAGTTCTTC
size: .
J: TRBJ2-1
V: TRBV19
D: TRBD1

CDR3: CASSYSGGRGSDTQYF
DNA: TGTGCCAGCAGTTACTCGGGAGGGAGAGGGTCAGATACGCAGTATTTT
size: .
J: TRBJ2-3
V: TRBV6-5
D: TRBD2

CDR3: CASRLSRGLLYNEQFF
DNA: TGTGCAAGTCGCTTAAGCAGGGGCCTACTTTACAATGAGCAGTTCTTC
size: .
J: TRBJ2-1
V: TRBV12-2
D: .

CDR3: CASSRDRGSREQYF
DNA: TGTGCTAGCAGCCGGGACAGGGGGTCCCGCGAGCAGTACTTC
size: .
J: TRBJ2-7
V: TRBV7-7
D: TRBD1

CDR3: CASSHYDRINTEAFF
DNA: TGTGCCAGCAGCCACTACGACAGGATTAACACTGAAGCTTTCTTT
size: .
J: TRBJ1-1
V: TRBV5-6
D: .

CDR3: CASSLDRAAYEQYF
DNA: TGTGCCAGCAGCTTGGACAGGGCAGCCTACGAGCAGTACTTC
size: .
J: TRBJ2-7
V: TRBV5-4
D: .

CDR3: CATSRDREVSYNEQFF
DNA: TGTGCCACCAGCAGAGACAGGGAAGTCTCCTACAATGAGCAGTTCTTC
size: .
J: TRBJ2-1
V: TRBV15
D: .